This T cell receptor (beta chain) was found in a study of identical twins (TCRdb year 2016). In the study overall: To test whether fetal clonotypes persist, the study used deep sequencing on TCR alpha and beta repertoires from monozygotic twins, unrelated adults of various ages, and cord blood. To rule out contamination, replicate twin experiments were performed at different times with different library preparation protocols. The paper's findings and limits, for the study overall: Abundant cord blood beta clonotypes carried fewer insertions; young adult naive repertoires showed a weaker similar trend, while memory repertoires showed none. The excess sharing between twins in beta out-of-frame sequences was weaker because fewer shared sequences reduced the signal-to-noise ratio. Recombination models systematically underestimated out-of-frame TCR alpha sharing in monozygotic twins but agreed with sharing between unrelated individuals. Because the same donors could not be followed over many years, conclusions were based on cross-sectional statistical analysis. Zero-insertion analyses could be partly confounded by invariant T cells such as MAIT and iNKT, although diverse VJ usage argued against such confounding for most clonotypes. Out-of-frame TCR alpha sequences shared between twins showed an excess of low generation-probability sequences compared with coincidental sharing between unrelated individuals.

Note on this clonotype: Its antigen is still unknown. Base-call qualities are not available, and no considerably larger clone is one nucleotide away.

Every donor in the study was a healthy Caucasian. Three pairs of female monozygotic twins, all aged 18 to 29 years, were included in the twin cohort. Positive isolation kits from Invitrogen were used to isolate CD4+ and CD8+ T cell populations. Libraries were built with 5' RACE. Sequencing instrument: Illumina HiSeq 2000. Template switching introduced a universal primer binding site; the final cDNA contained a unique molecular identifier, enabling accurate counting of TCR cDNA molecules. Specific primers in the conserved constant-segment region were used to synthesize first-strand cDNA for TCR alpha and beta chains. To control for contamination, every cDNA library was double barcoded, receiving both a SMART-Mk sample barcode and Illumina barcodes. TruSeq adapter sequences and Illumina sample barcodes were added in two successive PCR steps. The Illumina HiSeq platform was used with custom primers to sequence TCR alpha and beta cDNA libraries. As for the original processing: Raw reads were processed with MiGEC to extract unique molecular identifiers, and MiXCR was used to determine CDR3 positions. Recombination models were inferred per individual with the repgenHMM and IGoR tools using an EM algorithm. The analysis of shared clonotypes was done with the tcR package in R, with sharing normalized by the product of cloneset sizes. Out-of-frame nonproductive sequences were analyzed to study raw recombination free of thymic and clonal selection effects. TCRdb reprocessed the public reads (quality trimming at Q25 with fastp, clone calling with MiXCR) and kept in-frame beta chains. Rows with one shared CDR3 protein collapse into an entry with the most common genes and DNA. These V and J calls rely on TCRdb rather than the paper's analysis. The sample table contains 510,000 or so distinct CDR3 sequences; only one count was recorded for around 15% of them. The top ten constitute 0.44% of the sample.

V sheds 0 bases and J sheds 2 bases, leaving 11 bases between their ends. In the germline V gene, CDR1 corresponds to ENHRY and CDR2 to SYGVKD. The CDR3 measures 15 amino acids from cysteine to phenylalanine. Only CDR3 DNA remains: 45 bases, in frame from the first base. These data were also filed under a second study, of yellow fever vaccine responses in identical twins. The second study's paper adds: The T cell response to vaccination in identical twins was reported by the authors to appear partly convergent and partly personalized. In the study, vaccine-responding T cell clones were precisely tracked in identical twins.

Recombination linked TRBV10-3 to TRBJ2-7; TRBD1 is possibly the D segment (6 matching bases). The material sequenced was CD4+ T cells sorted from blood. This clonotype was sampled from a woman under 30 in good health. The bases are TGTGCCATCAGTGAGTCTTTGACAGGCGCCTACGAGCAGTACTTC. Its product reads: CAISESLTGAYEQYF.